This T cell receptor (beta chain) comes out of a study of cytomegalovirus exposure and HLA in healthy donors. Primers for the PCR totalled 60 Vbeta and 13 Jbeta. The method was immunoSEQ multiplex PCR; TCRdb's version includes in-frame clones alone and lacks a portion of them. The sample has approximately 140,000 clones; approximately 78% are singletons. The CDR3 consists of 13 residues. Germline lookup yields CDR1 SGHTA and CDR2 FQGNSA. V lost 2 bases, J lost 5 bases, and 10 bases lay in between. Sequencing used PBMCs. The chain links TRBV7-2 to TRBJ2-7; TRBD2 might be the D (5 bases). The TCR comes from a man aged 35 to 55 in good health and CMV-seropositive. This chain's CDR3 is CASSLQSGNEQYF. The CDR3 DNA sequence: TGTGCCAGCAGCTTACAGTCGGGGAACGAGCAGTACTTC.